These T cell receptor beta chains were read from a single sample in a study of post-analysis software for immune sequencing data. TCRdb reprocessed the PCR reads via MiXCR and lists one record per CDR3 protein. The table records about 260,000 distinct CDR3 sequences, approximately 34% of them present only once. The material sequenced was blood. These receptors originate from a girl under 18 with multiple sclerosis. Each CDR3 is given with its conserved first and last residue. Some rows mark clone size as missing; the rest say once, few, many or name a class of expanded clone.

clone size	V gene	CDR3 protein
NA	TRBV6-1	CAGSRDRNSRLNTEAFF
many	TRBV5-1	CASSAGPKLFF
few	TRBV28	CASSLKGNEQFF
NA	TRBV2	CASTFAGITGELFF
NA	TRBV4-1	CASSQDGRGVTEAFF
NA	TRBV6-1	CASSVAEGYGYTF
NA	TRBV7-2	CASSFLRTDSYEQYF
few	TRBV5-8	CASSLVAGKRETQFF
many	TRBV7-9	CASSPTRGGKNIQYF
many	TRBV28	CASTLFVRDTQYF
few	TRBV6-5	CASSYAGKAAGNTIYF
many	TRBV2	CASSDRDTQYF
many	TRBV5-1	CASRGEGTEAFF
NA	TRBV7-2	CASSLALSGRLPYF
many	TRBV27	CASSLSEDQPQHF
NA	TRBV20-1	CSASSGDGDNQPQHF
NA	TRBV11-2	CASSTRQGAGTEAFF
many	TRBV4-1	CASSQDGNKNIQYF
NA	TRBV6-2/TRBV6-3	CASSPGLRHKQFF
NA	TRBV30	CAWSVLGTGELFF
many	TRBV20-1	CSAPDASGLQETQYF
many	TRBV20-1	CSASGSTRDQETQYF
many	TRBV7-2	CASSLGTESEAFF
NA	TRBV9	CSSSAGVGKNIQYF
NA	TRBV3-1	CASSQGDSCGYTF
many	TRBV28	CASDTGSSYNSPLHF
NA	TRBV2	CASSSGTAPYEQYF
few	TRBV4-1	CAGSQALGQLGPNTEAFF
NA	TRBV5-6	CASSSGQGRGEQYF
once	TRBV7-2	CASSLLPGGGQYF
NA	TRBV13	CASSGRLAGVTYNEQFF
NA	TRBV3-1	CASSHSPPGTYNEQFF
many	TRBV3-1	CASTSADTQYF
few	TRBV4-2	CASSQDWGTATAAEKLFF
NA	TRBV7-9	CASSLDVSSYEQYF
NA	TRBV6-5	CASRPQGRDQPQHF
few	TRBV29-1	CSVRAGRHEQYF
few	TRBV7-2	CASSFIGTDTQYF
NA	TRBV3-1	CASSLGGTRANEQFF
many	TRBV20-1	CSAMPGTGGAERHGYTF